One and the same sample provided the 9 T cell receptor beta chains below, sequenced in a study of shared clonotypes between healthy human individuals. CD45RO-negative, CCR7-positively selected cells formed the naive CD8 fraction, excluding terminally differentiated effector memory CD45RA+ cells. The data were produced by immunoSEQ multiplex PCR, yet TCRdb's version contains in-frame clones alone and is incomplete. This table has hundreds of thousands of clones, 90% to 95% appearing once. The specimen sequenced was naive CD8+ T cells sorted from blood. All receptors derive from a man aged 30 to 45 in good health.

The V call is TRBV5-8, the J call TRBJ2-7; perhaps TRBD1 as D (6 bases). The CDR3 spans 16 residues. Trimming removed 1 base at V and 2 bases at J, with 16 bases between. Germline V gives CDR1 SGHTS, CDR2 YDEGEE. The CDR3, as DNA: TGTGCCAGCAGCTTGTCGAGTGGAAGGGACACCTACGAGCAGTACTTC. Residues: CASSLSSGRDTYEQYF.

The chain carries TRBV27 and TRBJ2-7; D is unclear. The ends were cut back, 8 bases at V and 7 bases at J, with 9 bases in the middle. Germline assignment: CDR1 MNHEY and CDR2 SMNVEV (reference sequence). This CDR3 contains 10 residues. As DNA, the CDR3 is TGTGCCAGCGGCCTAAAAGAGCAGTACTTC. This codes for CASGLKEQYF.

The genes are TRBV7-9 and TRBJ2-1, with D uncertain. CDR1 and CDR2 (germline): SEHNR, FQNEAQ (reference sequence). V was clipped by 3 bases and J by 1 base, with 10 bases between them. This CDR3 comprises 15 residues. The CDR3 nucleotides are TGTGCCAGCAGCTTTCAGTTAGATTCCTACAATGAGCAGTTCTTC. Protein sequence: CASSFQLDSYNEQFF.

The chain has TRBV7-9 and TRBJ2-7; D gene uncertain. V lost 4 bases to trimming and J lost 3 bases, with 13 bases between them. CDR1 is SEHNR, CDR2 FQNEAQ, per germline (reference sequence). The CDR3 totals 14 residues. CDR3 DNA sequence: TGTGCCAGCAGCTCCGTCTCCTACGGCTACGAGCAGTACTTC. This sequence encodes CASSSVSYGYEQYF.

The rearrangement links TRBV5-6 to TRBJ2-5; D is possibly TRBD2 (6 bases). CDR1 and CDR2 from the germline V gene are SGHDT and YYEEEE. The V end lost 6 bases, the J end lost 3 bases, and 21 bases lay between the germline ends. The CDR3 contains 16 residues. The DNA for the CDR3 is TGTGCCAGCAACGTGGTGGGGGGAGGACTCGAAGAGACCCAGTACTTC. This encodes CASNVVGGGLEETQYF.

Points on this clone: Within the sample, other DNA sequences also encode this same CDR3. The rearrangement joins TRBV7-9 to TRBJ2-7; D perhaps matches TRBD1 (5 bases). CDR1 and CDR2 from the germline V gene are SEHNR and FQNEAQ (reference sequence). V dropped 5 bases and J dropped 2 bases, with 7 bases sitting between them. The CDR3 contains 12 residues. The CDR3 is CASSPGPYEQYF. The CDR3 DNA is TGTGCCAGCAGCCCAGGGCCCTACGAGCAGTACTTC.

The gene calls are TRBV7-9 and TRBJ2-7, with 11 bases matching TRBD2. With 4 bases clipped from V and 4 bases from J, the junction kept 6 bases outside the gene matches. The CDR3 consists of 15 residues. Germline V lookup: CDR1 SEHNR, CDR2 FQNEAQ (reference sequence). CDR3 coding DNA: TGTGCCAGCAGCTCCGGACTAGCGGGCTTTTACGAGCAGTACTTC. Residues: CASSSGLAGFYEQYF.

The V and J genes are TRBV10-2 and TRBJ2-1; no firm D call. The CDR3 runs 13 residues. Germline lookup yields CDR1 WSHSY and CDR2 SAAADI. V lost 5 bases to trimming and J lost 3 bases, with 8 bases between them. The CDR3 nucleotides read TGCGCCAGCAGTTCCCGCGGCTACAATGAGCAGTTCTTC. Its protein product is CASSSRGYNEQFF.

The genes are TRBV28 and TRBJ2-7, with D perhaps given as TRBD1 or TRBD2 (6 bases each). CDR3 length equals 15 residues. Germline values: CDR1 MDHEN, CDR2 SYDVKM. V dropped 3 bases and J dropped 1 base, with 13 bases sitting between them. CDR3 protein: CASSFQGTASYEQYF. CDR3 DNA sequence: TGTGCCAGCAGTTTCCAGGGGACTGCTTCCTACGAGCAGTACTTC.